Below are 29 T cell receptor beta chains sequenced from a single sample in a study of OX40 agonist ivuxolimab in advanced cancers. TCRdb's copy holds only in-frame clones and misses some; the assay was immunoSEQ multiplex PCR. The sample holds more than 7,000 clones, roughly 68% seen once. The source material was CD4+ or CD8+ T cells sorted from blood, sampled in a trial of the OX40 agonist ivuxolimab. The receptors originated from an adult with an advanced solid tumor such as melanoma, head and neck, liver or kidney cancer.

With respect to this clone: This likely came from a read error, as a far larger clone is one base away. The chain is built from TRBV4-1 and TRBJ2-3, with a weak D call TRBD1 (6 bases). CDR3 length equals 17 residues. The V gene's germline CDR1 is MGHRA and CDR2 YSYEKL. V shed 0 bases and J shed 5 bases, with 18 bases lying between them. CDR3 DNA sequence: TGCGCCAGCAGCCAAGATGATTTTGGGGACACCGTAGATACGCAGTATTTT. Protein product: CASSQDDFGDTVDTQYF.

This clone was observed a handful of times. The CDR3: CATRTTGDYGYTF. CDR3 nucleotides: TGTGCCACCAGGACGACAGGGGACTATGGCTACACCTTC. V is TRBV15 and J is TRBJ1-2; 8 nucleotides align to TRBD1. The CDR3 spans 13 residues. Germline values: CDR1 LNHNV, CDR2 YYDKDF (reference sequence). The junction had 3 bases not matched to a gene; V was cut back by 6 bases and J by 3 bases.

The rearrangement links TRBV5-5 to TRBJ1-2, with unresolved D. CDR1 and CDR2 (germline): SGHKS, YYEKEE (reference sequence). V lost 4 bases and J 4 bases, leaving 14 bases between the germline ends. CDR3 size: 14 residues. Here the CDR3 reads CASSPDSGGYGYTF. CDR3 nucleotides: TGTGCCAGCAGCCCGGACTCAGGAGGCTATGGCTACACCTTC.

J is TRBJ2-1 and V is TRBV5-1; 10 nucleotides agree with TRBD2. The germline CDR1 and CDR2 sequences are SGHRS and YFSETQ. J was trimmed by 8 bases and V by 1 base; bases with no gene match: 6. The CDR3 spans 15 residues. Here the CDR3 reads CASSLQLAGLHEQFF. DNA of the CDR3: TGCGCCAGCAGCTTGCAACTAGCGGGACTCCATGAGCAGTTCTTC.

The CDR3 protein is CASSITSGSYNEQFF. CDR3 coding DNA: TGTGCCAGCAGTATAACTAGCGGTTCCTACAATGAGCAGTTCTTC. The chain couples TRBV6-5 to TRBJ2-1; 8 bases map to TRBD2. CDR3 length: 15 residues. With V trimmed by 5 bases and J by 1 base, 4 bases remained unmatched. Per the germline V gene, CDR1 is MNHEY and CDR2 is SVGAGI.

The rearrangement links TRBV30 to TRBJ2-3; 10 nucleotides agree with TRBD2. The CDR3 contains 15 residues. Per germline, CDR1 GTSNPN and CDR2 SVGIG (reference sequence). The V segment lost 3 bases and the J segment 3 bases; nucleotides outside the gene matches: 6. CDR3 sequence: CAWRPLAGRTDTQYF. The DNA for the CDR3 is TGTGCCTGGAGGCCACTAGCGGGACGAACAGATACGCAGTATTTT. The variable domain in full, completed from reference TRBV30 and TRBJ2-3, reads SQTIHQWPATLVQPVGSPLSLECTVEGTSNPNLYWYRQAAGRGLQLLFYSVGIGQISSEVPQNLSASRPQDRQFILSSKKLLLSDSGFYLCAWRPLAGRTDTQYFGPGTRLTVL.

The table lists this clone with many counts. This chain joins TRBV21-1 and TRBJ2-1. TRBV21-1 counts as a pseudogene. The CDR3 runs to 17 residues. CDR3 DNA: TGTGCCAGCAGCAAAGGGTCCAAACCCCCAATCCACAATGAGCAGTTCTTC. It specifies CASSKGSKPPIHNEQFF.

This sequence joins TRBV5-4 and TRBJ2-7, with TRBD1 matching over 7 bases. Losses at the gene ends were 4 bases for V and 2 bases for J; bases not matched to a gene: 6. Germline lookup yields CDR1 SGHNT and CDR2 YYREEE (reference sequence). This CDR3 contains 14 residues. This chain's CDR3 is CASSPGQETYEQYF. CDR3 coding DNA: TGTGCCAGCAGCCCCGGACAGGAAACCTACGAGCAGTACTTC.

V usage is TRBV29-1 and J usage is TRBJ2-1; possibly TRBD1 or TRBD2 for D (7 bases each). This CDR3 is 14 amino acids long. V lost 6 bases and J 2 bases, leaving 14 bases between the germline ends. Per the germline V gene, CDR1 is SQVTM and CDR2 is ANQGSEA. This CDR3 is CSVGGTATYNEQFF. The CDR3 nucleotides are TGCAGCGTGGGGGGGACAGCAACCTACAATGAGCAGTTCTTC.

The chain recombines TRBV5-1 with TRBJ2-7; D gene ambiguous. Trimming took 5 bases from V and 3 from J, leaving 15 bases between them. CDR1 and CDR2 (germline): SGHRS, YFSETQ. This CDR3 contains 14 residues. DNA of the CDR3: TGCGCCAGCAGAGTTGAAGGCCGGATCTACGAGCAGTACTTC. This codes for CASRVEGRIYEQYF.

This chain connects TRBV6-5 to TRBJ1-1, with D perhaps matching TRBD1 (6 bases). Trimming took off 4 bases at V and 0 bases at J, with 9 bases between the two ends. Germline CDR1 reads MNHEY; CDR2 reads SVGAGI. The CDR3 consists of 14 residues. The CDR3 spells CASSSTGMNTEAFF. The CDR3 DNA is TGTGCCAGCAGTTCGACAGGTATGAACACTGAAGCTTTCTTT.

On this clone itself: This same CDR3 is encoded by further DNA sequences in the sample. The CDR3 loop reads CASSGGSNQPQHF. CDR3 bases: TGTGCCAGCAGTGGGGGCAGCAATCAGCCCCAGCATTTT. This chain links TRBV27 with TRBJ1-5, with D tentatively TRBD1 (6 bases). Trimming cost V 5 bases and J 1 base, with 6 bases left between them. Germline V gene lookup returns CDR1 MNHEY and CDR2 SMNVEV (reference sequence). The CDR3 runs to 13 residues.

CDR3 DNA sequence: TGTGCCATCAGTGAGGGAGGGGGCATGTACGAGCAGTACTTC. This translates into CAISEGGGMYEQYF. The chain employs TRBV10-3 and TRBJ2-7; a possible D gene is TRBD1 (7 bases). Germline V gene sequence: CDR1 ENHRY, CDR2 SYGVKD. Trimming pared 2 bases from V and 4 bases from J, leaving 12 bases between. The CDR3 extends over 14 amino acids.

The chain employs TRBV4-2 and TRBJ2-2; D gene unclear. The germline V gene has CDR1 LGHNA and CDR2 YNFKEQ. The CDR3 contains 14 residues. V lost 2 bases, J lost 8 bases, and 12 bases lay in between. CDR3 in amino acids: CASSQTPDSGELFF. CDR3 in DNA: TGTGCCAGCAGCCAAACCCCCGACTCAGGGGAGCTGTTTTTT.

This sequence joins TRBV7-6 and TRBJ2-7, with TRBD1 matching over 9 bases. The CDR3 spans 14 residues. The germline gives CDR1 SGHVS, CDR2 FNYEAQ. V shed 4 bases and J 5 bases; nucleotides not matched to a gene: 6. CDR3 residues: CASSWGQGNDEQYF. The CDR3 nucleotides are TGTGCCAGCAGCTGGGGACAGGGAAACGACGAGCAGTACTTC.

This clone has just a few counts. The J gene is TRBJ2-7, the V gene TRBV5-6; D is possibly TRBD1 or TRBD2 (5 bases each). The germline V and J ends were trimmed by 0 bases and 3 bases, with 10 bases remaining between them. CDR1 is SGHDT, CDR2 YYEEEE, per germline. The CDR3 sequence is 14 residues long. The CDR3: CASSLGGSFYEQYF. The CDR3 DNA reads TGTGCCAGCAGCTTGGGGGGGTCGTTCTACGAGCAGTACTTC.

This clone has a handful of counts. The CDR3 DNA reads as TGTGCCAGCAGCGTAGAGGACTCACGCTCTAGCACAGATACGCAGTATTTT. Amino acids: CASSVEDSRSSTDTQYF. The chain joins TRBV9 to TRBJ2-3; D is possibly TRBD2 (5 bases). This CDR3 spans 17 amino acids. V was trimmed by 0 bases and J by 0 bases, leaving 14 bases between them. Germline V gene lookup returns CDR1 SGDLS and CDR2 YYNGEE.

This sequence joins TRBV7-9 and TRBJ2-7; 7 nucleotides agree with TRBD2. Germline values: CDR1 SEHNR, CDR2 FQNEAQ (reference sequence). CDR3 size: 16 residues. With V trimmed by 5 bases and J by 0 bases, 10 bases remained unmatched. DNA for the CDR3: TGTGCCAGCAGCCCACGTGGGGCGGGAGCCTCCTACGAGCAGTACTTC. This sequence encodes CASSPRGAGASYEQYF.

This rearrangement joins TRBV7-2 to TRBJ2-3, with D unresolved. CDR1 is SGHTA, CDR2 FQGNSA, per germline. V gave up 1 base and J gave up 2 bases, with 4 bases separating them. This CDR3 has 13 residues. The CDR3 DNA sequence: TGTGCCAGCAGCTTAGTGAACACAGATACGCAGTATTTT. It yields the protein CASSLVNTDTQYF.

This clone was found a few times. V is TRBV6-1 and J is TRBJ2-2; 10 bases are a match to TRBD2. Trimming removed 0 bases from V and 3 bases from J; junction bases left unmatched: 10. CDR1 is MNHNS and CDR2 is SASEGT in the germline V gene. CDR3 length: 19 residues. CDR3 bases: TGTGCCAGCAGTGAAGCGGGGGGCCTAGCGGGAGTTCACACCGGGGAGCTGTTTTTT. Amino acid sequence: CASSEAGGLAGVHTGELFF.

This chain connects TRBV15 to TRBJ1-1; the D is unclear. Looked up from germline, CDR1 is LNHNV and CDR2 is YYDKDF (reference sequence). Deletions cut 0 bases from V and 5 bases from J, with 13 bases between. The CDR3 is made up of 15 amino acids. The DNA for the CDR3 is TGTGCCACCAGCAGAGATCGAGGGTTGTGGACTGAAGCTTTCTTT. Its translation is CATSRDRGLWTEAFF.

This clone was recorded once. The CDR3 nucleotides are TGTGCCAGCAGCCCTCGGGGGGCGGTGAACTATGGCTACACCTTC. It translates to CASSPRGAVNYGYTF. The rearrangement joins TRBV7-8 to TRBJ1-2, with D perhaps TRBD1 (6 bases). Trimming took off 5 bases at V and 2 bases at J, with 15 bases between the two ends. Germline CDR1 is SGHVS and CDR2 is FQNEAQ. The CDR3 sequence is 15 residues long.

The chain recombines TRBV7-9 with TRBJ2-1; no clear D. The V end lost 5 bases, the J end lost 10 bases, and 12 bases lay between the germline ends. Germline V CDR1 and CDR2: SEHNR, FQNEAQ (reference sequence). This CDR3 contains 12 residues. The CDR3 region has the DNA TGTGCCAGCAGCCCCCCTATTAGGGAGCAGTTCTTC. This sequence encodes CASSPPIREQFF.

J is TRBJ2-1 and V is TRBV14; perhaps TRBD2 as D (6 bases). V was cut by 2 bases and J by 7 bases, with 15 bases left in between. The germline CDR1 and CDR2 sequences are SGHDN and FVKESK. The length of the CDR3 is 15 residues. CDR3 amino acids: CASSQWAGSFNEQFF. The CDR3, as DNA: TGTGCCAGCAGCCAATGGGCGGGGTCTTTTAATGAGCAGTTCTTC.

This sequence joins TRBV19 and TRBJ2-3; no reliable D call. Germline V gene sequence: CDR1 LNHDA, CDR2 SQIVND (reference sequence). V lost 3 bases to trimming and J lost 4 bases, with 5 bases between them. This CDR3 is built from 12 residues. The CDR3 loop reads CASSISPDTQYF. As DNA, the CDR3 is TGTGCCAGTAGTATTAGTCCAGATACGCAGTATTTT.

The chain has TRBV7-9 and TRBJ2-5; 7 nucleotides align to TRBD1. In germline, CDR1 is SEHNR, CDR2 FQNEAQ (reference sequence). The V and J ends lost 5 bases and 4 bases, in that order; junction bases with no gene match: 7. The CDR3 is 14 amino acids. The chain's CDR3 is CASSRGQAGETQYF. CDR3 sequence (DNA): TGTGCCAGCAGCCGCGGACAGGCCGGAGAGACCCAGTACTTC.

The rearrangement links TRBV28 to TRBJ2-7, with 7 bases identical to TRBD2. V trimming: 7 bases; J trimming: 0 bases; junction bases outside the gene matches: 15. The CDR3 spans 17 residues. The germline V gene has CDR1 MDHEN and CDR2 SYDVKM. The CDR3 loop reads CASTTHHIAGPSYEQYF. For the CDR3, the DNA is TGTGCCAGCACCACCCACCACATAGCGGGCCCCTCCTACGAGCAGTACTTC.

This rearrangement joins TRBV15 to TRBJ2-7; D might be TRBD2 (7 bases). V lost 5 bases and J 4 bases, leaving 18 bases between the germline ends. There are 15 residues in the CDR3. Germline V lookup: CDR1 LNHNV, CDR2 YYDKDF (reference sequence). The CDR3 DNA follows: TGTGCCACCAGCCCCGATTGGGGGGGCACTTACGAGCAGTACTTC. This sequence encodes CATSPDWGGTYEQYF.

This clone was recorded only once. This chain joins TRBV19 and TRBJ2-1; TRBD1 matches 10 bases. CDR3 size: 14 residues. V gave up 6 bases and J gave up 7 bases; unmatched junction bases: 6. Germline V CDR1 and CDR2: LNHDA, SQIVND (reference sequence). The CDR3: CASRRGTGVNEQFF. The CDR3 bases are TGTGCCAGTAGGAGAGGGACAGGGGTGAATGAGCAGTTCTTC.